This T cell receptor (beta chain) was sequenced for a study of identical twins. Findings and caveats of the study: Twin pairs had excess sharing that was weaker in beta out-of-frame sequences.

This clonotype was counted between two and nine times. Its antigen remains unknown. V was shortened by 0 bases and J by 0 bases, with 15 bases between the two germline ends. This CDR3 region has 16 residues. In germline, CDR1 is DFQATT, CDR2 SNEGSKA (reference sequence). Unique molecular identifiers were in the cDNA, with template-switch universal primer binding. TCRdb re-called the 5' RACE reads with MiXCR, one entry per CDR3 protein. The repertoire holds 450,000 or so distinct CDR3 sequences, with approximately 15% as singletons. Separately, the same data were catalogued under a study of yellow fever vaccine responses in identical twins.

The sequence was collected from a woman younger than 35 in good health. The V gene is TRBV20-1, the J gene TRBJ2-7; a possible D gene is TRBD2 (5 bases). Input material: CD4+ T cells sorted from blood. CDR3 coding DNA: TGCAGTGCTAGAGACGTGAAGAGCGGAAGCTCCTACGAGCAGTACTTC. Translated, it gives CSARDVKSGSSYEQYF.